The rows below give T cell receptor beta chains drawn from one sample of a study of T cells after yellow fever vaccination. A single record per CDR3 protein comes from TCRdb applying MiXCR to the 5' RACE reads. The sample holds hundreds of thousands of distinct CDR3 sequences, roughly 20% seen once. Sequencing used PBMCs, obtained before the yellow fever booster vaccination. Source of these receptors: a man between 18 and 35 years old who received the YFV17D yellow fever vaccine. Both conserved end residues are part of each CDR3. A D gene is named only where the DNA matches it firmly. Expanded clones get a size class; other rows say once, few or many, or leave the size out.

NA	TRBD1	TRBJ2-1	TRBV4-1	TGCGCCAGCAGCCAACCACCCCGGGACAGGTACAATGAGCAGTTCTTC	CASSQPPRDRYNEQFF
NA	TRBD1	TRBJ2-1	TRBV7-2	TGTGCCAGCAGCTTAGACAGGGGTTCTAACAATGAGCAGTTCTTC	CASSLDRGSNNEQFF
few	TRBD1	TRBJ2-3	TRBV24-1	TGTGCCACCAGTGAATCCGGGACAGGGGTTGCAGATACGCAGTATTTT	CATSESGTGVADTQYF
NA	NA	TRBJ2-1	TRBV18	TGTGCCAGCTCACCACCCTCGCGGGCGACCGACAATGAGCAGTTCTTC	CASSPPSRATDNEQFF
few	NA	TRBJ2-5	TRBV7-3	TGTGCCAGCAGCCCCGGCCCCGGACAGCCAGGGTCCCAGTACTTC	CASSPGPGQPGSQYF
few	TRBD1	TRBJ2-2	TRBV20-1	TGCAGTGCTAGGACCAGGGGGAGGAACACCGGGGAGCTGTTTTTT	CSARTRGRNTGELFF
NA	NA	TRBJ1-1	TRBV7-6	TGTGCCACTGGTCGGGGGAATGAAGCTTTCTTT	CATGRGNEAFF
few	NA	TRBJ1-3	TRBV12-5	TGTGCTAGTGGTTTGGAACCCCGGAAAGTTAATGAGAGAAACACCATATATTTT	CASGLEPRKVNERNTIYF
NA	TRBD1	TRBJ2-7	TRBV4-1	TGCGCCAGCAGCCTCGCGGCAGGGGGTGGGTACGAGCAGTACTTC	CASSLAAGGGYEQYF
NA	NA	TRBJ1-2	TRBV6-2/TRBV6-3	TGTGCCAGCACGAGGGCGAGAGGCTACACCTTC	CASTRARGYTF
many	NA	TRBJ2-3	TRBV5-1	TGCGCCAGCAGCTTACGGGGCCCTAGCACAGATACGCAGTATTTT	CASSLRGPSTDTQYF
few	NA	TRBJ1-2	TRBV6-5	TGTGCCAGCAGTTATGTCCCGGGTGCTGGCTACACCTTC	CASSYVPGAGYTF
NA	TRBD2	TRBJ2-3	TRBV20-1	TGCAGTGCTAGGTCGGGGGGGACCCGGGATACGCAGTATTTT	CSARSGGTRDTQYF
NA	NA	TRBJ2-2	TRBV6-2/TRBV6-3	TGTGCCAGCAGTTACTCGAGAAGCGGGGAGCTGTTTTTT	CASSYSRSGELFF
NA	TRBD2	TRBJ2-3	TRBV24-1	TGTGCCACCAGTGACAGACTAGCGGGGGACACAGATACGCAGTATTTT	CATSDRLAGDTDTQYF
NA	NA	TRBJ2-1	TRBV6-1	TGTGCCAGCAGTGAAGTGGCGGGGCAGTTCTTC	CASSEVAGQFF
few	NA	TRBJ2-1	TRBV5-1	TGCGCCAGCAGCCCGGGCCAAGCTACCTACAATGAGCAGTTCTTC	CASSPGQATYNEQFF
NA	NA	TRBJ2-5	TRBV5-1	TGCGCCAGCAGCTTGGCAGGTATAGGGACCCAGTACTTC	CASSLAGIGTQYF
NA	NA	TRBJ2-1	TRBV7-3	TGTGCCAGCAGCTACTACAACAATGAGCAGTTCTTC	CASSYYNNEQFF